A single sample gave rise to the 2 T cell receptor beta chains below, sequenced in a study of T cells in Graves' hyperthyroidism and ophthalmopathy. Amplified TCR beta CDR3 regions came from RNA transcripts. RT-PCR in the first round (using the HTBI primer set) targeted the TCR CDR3. TCRdb recomputed calls from the multiplex PCR reads with MiXCR, one row per CDR3 protein. The profile shows some 600,000 distinct CDR3 sequences, roughly 13% of them singletons. Sequenced input: blood. Source of these receptors: a woman in her twenties or thirties with Graves' hyperthyroidism that later progressed to Graves' ophthalmopathy.

This clonotype appeared a few times. The chain uses TRBV14 and TRBJ2-3; D is undetermined. CDR3 length: 13 residues. The V gene's germline CDR1 is SGHDN and CDR2 FVKESK. Trimming pared 4 bases from V and 0 bases from J, leaving 5 bases between. CDR3: CASSRVSTDTQYF. The CDR3 DNA sequence: TGTGCCAGCAGCCGAGTCAGCACAGATACGCAGTATTTT.

This clonotype was picked up many times. The genes are TRBV30 and TRBJ1-1; no definite D call. The CDR3 is 12 amino acids. Germline CDR1 reads GTSNPN; CDR2 reads SVGIG (reference sequence). The DNA of the CDR3 is TGTGCTGGCGAGACACCGAACACTGAAGCTTTCTTT. Encoded protein: CAGETPNTEAFF.